One sample yielded the 18 T cell receptor beta chains listed below, sequenced in a study of chemoradiotherapy in HPV16-positive cancers. The table came from immunoSEQ multiplex PCR; TCRdb's copy has only in-frame clones and leaves some out. This table holds some 13,000 clones, around 85% found once. Sampling took place from a patient who underwent chemoradiotherapy. The receptors originated from a human donor with HPV-associated anogenital cancer.

CDR3 in DNA: TGTGCCAGTAGTACGACTAGCGGGGTAACAAATGAGCAGTTCTTC. Translated: CASSTTSGVTNEQFF. This chain links TRBV19 with TRBJ2-1, with 11 positions matching TRBD2. With V trimmed by 4 bases and J by 7 bases, 6 bases remained unmatched. Germline CDR1 and CDR2: LNHDA and SQIVND (reference sequence). This CDR3 is 15 amino acids long.

This clone was counted a single time. This chain connects TRBV5-4 to TRBJ2-2; 12 bases are a match to TRBD1. CDR3 length: 15 residues. V shed 4 bases and J 4 bases; nucleotides not matched to a gene: 2. Germline lookup yields CDR1 SGHNT and CDR2 YYREEE (reference sequence). CDR3 amino acids: CASSRGQGATGELFF. The DNA of the CDR3 is TGTGCCAGCAGCCGGGGACAGGGGGCCACCGGGGAGCTGTTTTTT.

The rearrangement joins TRBV7-6 to TRBJ1-5; no clear D gene. Germline-derived CDR1 and CDR2 are SGHVS and FNYEAQ. The V and J ends lost 0 bases and 3 bases respectively, with 9 bases between them. This CDR3 has 15 residues. CDR3 bases: TGTGCCAGCAGCTTAGCGGCAGGCCCCAATCAGCCCCAGCATTTT. Its translation: CASSLAAGPNQPQHF.

The chain has TRBV5-6 and TRBJ1-2; D is possibly TRBD1 (6 bases). Germline CDR1 SGHDT, CDR2 YYEEEE. The CDR3 loop spans 17 amino acids. Trimming took 0 bases from V and 3 from J, leaving 18 bases between them. CDR3 protein: CASSLVQGATPHYGYTF. The CDR3 nucleotides read TGTGCCAGCAGCTTGGTACAGGGCGCTACACCCCACTATGGCTACACCTTC.

J is TRBJ1-2 and V is TRBV5-1; unclear D gene. Per germline, CDR1 SGHRS and CDR2 YFSETQ. V was shortened by 0 bases and J by 2 bases, with 8 bases between the two germline ends. The CDR3 loop spans 14 amino acids. The DNA of the CDR3 is TGCGCCAGCAGCTTGGGGCCGAGGAACTATGGCTACACCTTC. This translates into CASSLGPRNYGYTF.

This clone was observed once. The chain employs TRBV11-2 and TRBJ2-4, with 10 bases lining up with TRBD2. The CDR3 loop spans 14 amino acids. Germline V lookup: CDR1 SGHAT, CDR2 FQNNGV. V lost 4 bases, J lost 16 bases, and 13 bases stayed unmatched. CDR3 amino acids: CASSSPATSGLPYF. CDR3 coding DNA: TGTGCCAGCAGCTCCCCCGCGACTAGCGGGCTACCTTACTTC.

The chain carries TRBV2 and TRBJ2-7; D could derive from TRBD1 or TRBD2 (5 bases each). The length of the CDR3 is 12 residues. The V and J ends lost 2 bases and 6 bases respectively, with 8 bases between them. From germline, CDR1 is SNHLY and CDR2 FYNNEI. The CDR3 loop is CASSERDPEQYF. In DNA form, the CDR3 reads TGTGCCAGCAGTGAACGGGACCCCGAGCAGTACTTC.

This sequence joins TRBV19 and TRBJ1-5, with D possibly matching TRBD1 (6 bases). Between the trimmed V and J ends, which lost 6 bases and 5 bases, there was a span of 17 bases. The CDR3 loop spans 15 amino acids. The V gene's germline CDR1 is LNHDA and CDR2 SQIVND (reference sequence). Here the CDR3 reads CASSQGGSRDQPQHF. The CDR3 DNA follows: TGTGCCAGTAGCCAAGGGGGGAGCCGGGATCAGCCCCAGCATTTT.

The gene calls are TRBV18 and TRBJ2-7, with 7 bases aligning to TRBD1. With 1 base clipped from V and 3 bases from J, the junction kept 6 bases outside the gene matches. The germline V gene encodes CDR1 KGHSH and CDR2 LQKENI. This CDR3 contains 15 residues. This CDR3 is CASSPRQGGFYEQYF. The CDR3 bases are TGTGCCAGCTCACCACGACAGGGTGGGTTCTACGAGCAGTACTTC.

The chain carries TRBV4-2 and TRBJ2-7; maybe TRBD1 (6 bases). V lost 3 bases and J lost 2, with 14 bases in between. The CDR3 extends over 15 amino acids. Germline values: CDR1 LGHNA, CDR2 YNFKEQ. The CDR3 DNA reads TGTGCCAGCAGCCACCGACAGGAGGCCACCTACGAGCAGTACTTC. Translated, it gives CASSHRQEATYEQYF.

V gene TRBV4-1 combines with J gene TRBJ2-1, with TRBD2 matching 13 bases. J lost 2 bases, V lost 0 bases, and 7 bases had no gene match. CDR1 is MGHRA and CDR2 is YSYEKL in the germline V gene. The CDR3 is made up of 19 amino acids. CDR3 protein: CASSQEELAGGPAYNEQFF. The CDR3 DNA sequence: TGCGCCAGCAGCCAAGAGGAACTAGCGGGGGGGCCCGCCTACAATGAGCAGTTCTTC.

This chain links TRBV6-6 with TRBJ1-1; 8 nucleotides match TRBD1. The CDR3 length is 15 residues. Germline V gene sequence: CDR1 MNHNY, CDR2 SVGAGI (reference sequence). V was clipped by 7 bases and J by 5 bases; unmatched bases: 12. CDR3 in amino acids: CASIRGQGAVTEAFF. The CDR3 DNA reads as TGTGCCAGCATCCGGGGGCAGGGGGCGGTTACTGAAGCTTTCTTT.

This chain uses TRBV19 with TRBJ2-7; possibly TRBD1 for D (6 bases). Germline V gives CDR1 LNHDA, CDR2 SQIVND (reference sequence). V lost 4 bases to trimming and J lost 1 base, with 8 bases between them. This CDR3 is built from 13 residues. The CDR3 DNA reads as TGTGCCAGTAGTACAGGGGTTTCCTACGAGCAGTACTTC. This translates into CASSTGVSYEQYF.

The CDR3 coding sequence is TGTGCCAGCAGCTCCAACCCTACAGGGGGCCATACGCAGTATTTT. This encodes CASSSNPTGGHTQYF. This chain links TRBV7-6 with TRBJ2-3; the match to TRBD1 covers 9 bases. Germline trimming cut 4 bases from V and 7 bases from J; bases unmatched to any gene: 9. Germline V CDR1 and CDR2: SGHVS, FNYEAQ. The CDR3 length is 15 residues.

The CDR3 nucleotides are TGTGCCAGCAGCGTACAGGGAACTAGCAATCAGCCCCAGCATTTT. It specifies CASSVQGTSNQPQHF. The chain uses TRBV7-2 and TRBJ1-5; a weak D match, TRBD1 (6 bases). The CDR3 loop spans 15 amino acids. The V and J ends lost 5 bases and 0 bases respectively, with 11 bases between them. Per the germline V gene, CDR1 is SGHTA and CDR2 is FQGNSA.

This clone occurred a few times. V is TRBV4-2 and J is TRBJ1-2; D remains ambiguous. The CDR3 is 15 residues long. The germline CDR1 and CDR2 sequences are LGHNA and YNFKEQ. Trimming left V 4 bases short and J 2 bases short, with 14 bases between. The CDR3 DNA reads as TGTGCCAGCAGCCCCGCCACCGGGGAAAACTATGGCTACACCTTC. This translates into CASSPATGENYGYTF.

This clone appeared once. This sequence joins TRBV4-1 and TRBJ2-7; tentatively, D is TRBD2 (6 bases). The germline V gene encodes CDR1 MGHRA and CDR2 YSYEKL. V was cut by 2 bases and J by 0 bases, with 17 bases left in between. The length of the CDR3 is 17 residues. The CDR3 DNA reads TGCGCCAGCAGCCAAACTCTGGAGGGCTTTAGCTCCTACGAGCAGTACTTC. It translates to CASSQTLEGFSSYEQYF.

The chain links TRBV4-3 to TRBJ1-2; TRBD1 is a possible D gene (5 bases). The CDR3 covers 15 residues. Trimming shortened V by 3 bases and J by 2 bases, and 13 bases separated the two germline ends. Germline V CDR1 and CDR2: LGHNA, YSLEER. In nucleotides, the CDR3 is TGCGCCAGCAGCCACTTGTCGGGGCCGAACTATGGCTACACCTTC. Translating it yields CASSHLSGPNYGYTF.